This entry concerns a single T cell receptor beta chain. Its antigen is still unknown. This CDR3 spans 15 amino acids. Trimming stripped 4 bases from V and 2 bases from J, with 12 bases between. Germline CDR1 reads LNHNV; CDR2 reads YYDKDF (reference sequence). Some clones are missing from TCRdb's copy, which holds only in-frame ones; the method was immunoSEQ multiplex PCR. The table lists some 25,000 clones, approximately 87% of them singletons. The sample originates from a study of T cells in localized non-small cell lung cancer. Study-wide points: There was higher T cell clonality in uninvolved adjacent lung than in tumor, and it was highest there. When the top 100 tumor clones were examined, a median approximately 60 of them also appeared in the adjacent lung, which was paired and uninvolved.

The V call is TRBV15, the J call TRBJ1-5; D is unclear. This TCR came from a man aged 40 to 75 with stage II lung adenocarcinoma. Sequencing was performed on PBMCs, taken before any cancer treatment. As DNA, the CDR3 is TGTGCCACCAGCAATACCGGGCATGGCAATCAGCCCCAGCATTTT. Its translation: CATSNTGHGNQPQHF.